A single count supports the clone carrying this T cell receptor beta chain. Its cognate antigen is unknown. Documented time point: week 35, safety follow-up. Every single dose of the vaccine, 300 ug of mutant IDH1 20-mer peptide, came with topical imiquimod. Those who donated had recent WHO grade 3 or 4 IDH1-mutant, ATRX-lost astrocytomas. The CDR3 runs to 14 residues. Trimming pared 0 bases from V and 1 base from J, leaving 5 bases between. Germline V gives CDR1 SGHDT, CDR2 YYEEEE. Libraries were prepared by immunoSEQ multiplex PCR; TCRdb keeps only in-frame clonotypes and omits some of them. The sample contains about 65,000 clones, roughly 79% of which appear only once. The record originates from a study of a mutant IDH1 vaccine in newly diagnosed glioma.

The origin of this receptor is a man aged 40-55 years with glioma. This specimen was PBMCs, taken from a glioma patient whose treatment included an IDH1 peptide vaccine. The chain combines TRBV5-6 with TRBJ2-4; D remains ambiguous. In nucleotides, the CDR3 is TGTGCCAGCAGCTTGGGACCCGCCAAAAACATTCAGTACTTC. It yields the protein CASSLGPAKNIQYF. The entire variable domain, with the rest obtained from reference TRBV5-6 and TRBJ2-4, is as follows: DAGVTQSPTHLIKTRGQQVTLRCSPKSGHDTVSWYQQALGQGPQFIFQYYEEEERQRGNFPDRFSGHQFPNYSSELNVNALLLGDSALYLCASSLGPAKNIQYFGAGTRLSVL.